The 14 T cell receptor beta chains presented below share a single source sample, sequenced in a study of T-cell memory formation after mild COVID-19. TCRdb called the 5' RACE reads again in MiXCR, with one record for every CDR3 protein. The table lists 550,000 to 700,000 distinct CDR3 sequences, more than 15% of them singletons. The sequenced material came from PBMCs or a T cell subset sorted from them (not recorded which). These receptors came from an adult woman who had mild COVID-19 (a few samples of this study predate the infection). Cell type and time point are not known.

The genes are TRBV2 and TRBJ1-2; no definite D call. Germline-derived CDR1 and CDR2 are SNHLY and FYNNEI. Trimming took off 7 bases at V and 7 bases at J, with 10 bases between the two ends. The CDR3 consists of 11 residues. This CDR3 is CASIQDAGYTF. The CDR3 DNA reads TGTGCCAGCATCCAGGACGCTGGCTACACCTTC.

This clonotype was recorded many times. J is TRBJ1-2 and V is TRBV12-3 or TRBV12-4; TRBD1 matches 7 bases. The CDR3 totals 16 residues. With 6 bases clipped from V and 1 base from J, the junction kept 11 bases outside the gene matches. The CDR3 protein is CASRPTGTGFNYGYTF. The CDR3 region has the DNA TGTGCCAGCAGGCCGACAGGGACTGGGTTTAACTATGGCTACACCTTC.

V gene TRBV12-3 or TRBV12-4 combines with J gene TRBJ2-1; tentative D call: TRBD2 (5 bases). The CDR3 length is 14 residues. V was cut by 7 bases and J by 2 bases, with 12 bases left in between. CDR3 in amino acids: CASTRGWPYNEQFF. For the CDR3, the DNA is TGTGCCAGCACACGGGGTTGGCCCTACAATGAGCAGTTCTTC.

This clonotype was found a few times. The J gene is TRBJ2-3, the V gene TRBV20-1, with TRBD2 identical over 12 bases. The V gene end was trimmed by 3 bases and the J gene end by 6 bases; junction bases not matched to a gene: 7. This CDR3 spans 15 amino acids. CDR1 is DFQATT, CDR2 SNEGSKA, per germline (reference sequence). CDR3 protein: CSARTSGGVRDTQYF. DNA for the CDR3: TGCAGTGCTAGGACTAGCGGGGGAGTTCGGGATACGCAGTATTTT.

This rearrangement joins TRBV20-1 to TRBJ2-7; D perhaps matches TRBD1 (6 bases). This CDR3 is 15 amino acids long. CDR1 DFQATT and CDR2 SNEGSKA come from the germline V gene (reference sequence). Trimming removed 0 bases from V and 0 bases from J, with 12 bases in between. The CDR3 here is CSAREFGDTSYEQYF. The CDR3 DNA reads as TGCAGTGCTAGAGAGTTTGGGGACACCTCCTACGAGCAGTACTTC.

This clonotype has only a few counts. The rearrangement links TRBV2 to TRBJ2-7, with 7 bases lining up with TRBD1. This CDR3 has 14 residues. Germline V gives CDR1 SNHLY, CDR2 FYNNEI. V shed 6 bases, J shed 1 base, and the junction held 6 bases outside the gene matches. CDR3: CASRTNRGSYEQYF. DNA for the CDR3: TGTGCCAGCAGGACGAACAGGGGATCCTACGAGCAGTACTTC.

As to this clonotype: A read error may explain this, as a much larger clone is one base away. The V call is TRBV6-2 or TRBV6-3, the J call TRBJ2-5; maybe TRBD2 (5 bases). Per the germline V gene, CDR1 is MNHEY and CDR2 is SVGEGT. CDR3 length: 11 amino acids. CDR3 sequence reads: CASSNGEIQYF. The CDR3 coding sequence is TGTGCCAGCAGTAACGGGGAGATCCAGTACTTC.

V gene TRBV7-9 combines with J gene TRBJ1-2; TRBD1 matches 11 bases. CDR1 and CDR2 (germline): SEHNR, FQNEAQ (reference sequence). The V segment lost 0 bases and the J segment 7 bases; nucleotides outside the gene matches: 4. The CDR3 is made up of 15 amino acids. CDR3 region: CASSLAGTGGGGYTF. CDR3 nucleotide sequence: TGTGCCAGCAGCTTAGCGGGGACAGGGGGAGGTGGCTACACCTTC.

This clonotype was found a few times. The chain carries TRBV5-1 and TRBJ2-7; no definite D call. Germline lookup yields CDR1 SGHRS and CDR2 YFSETQ. The CDR3 runs to 15 residues. V dropped 1 base and J dropped 7 bases, with 18 bases sitting between them. The CDR3 region is CASSLSRAVREEQYF. CDR3 nucleotide sequence: TGCGCCAGCAGCTTGAGTAGGGCTGTCCGTGAGGAGCAGTACTTC.

The sample holds many counts of this clonotype. This chain uses TRBV30 with TRBJ2-1; D unresolved. CDR3 length equals 14 residues. CDR1 and CDR2 (germline): GTSNPN, SVGIG (reference sequence). Between the trimmed V and J ends, which lost 0 bases and 0 bases, there was a span of 6 bases. This CDR3 is CAWSVLLSYNEQFF. CDR3 DNA: TGTGCCTGGAGTGTATTGCTCTCCTACAATGAGCAGTTCTTC.

In its sample, this clonotype was seen a few times. This rearrangement joins TRBV7-9 to TRBJ1-3, with 8 positions matching TRBD1. V trimming: 6 bases; J trimming: 1 base; junction bases outside the gene matches: 2. The germline gives CDR1 SEHNR, CDR2 FQNEAQ (reference sequence). The CDR3 has 14 residues. The CDR3 region has the DNA TGTGCCAGCAGACGGACAGGGTCTGGAAACACCATATATTTT. This gives the protein CASRRTGSGNTIYF.

The chain employs TRBV20-1 and TRBJ1-2, with D perhaps TRBD1 (5 bases). Looked up from germline, CDR1 is DFQATT and CDR2 is SNEGSKA (reference sequence). The CDR3 loop spans 14 amino acids. The V gene lost 1 base and the J gene lost 5 bases, with 14 bases spanning the gap. Here the CDR3 reads CSARVRGPRYGYTF. DNA for the CDR3: TGCAGTGCTAGAGTTCGGGGACCTCGGTATGGCTACACCTTC.

The chain couples TRBV20-1 to TRBJ2-1; the D gene is possibly TRBD2 (5 bases). Trimming stripped 7 bases from V and 6 bases from J, with 19 bases between. Looked up from germline, CDR1 is DFQATT and CDR2 is SNEGSKA (reference sequence). The CDR3 spans 14 residues. CDR3 in DNA: TGCAGTGTTCCCCCGGCTAGCCGAGCCAATGAGCAGTTCTTC. Translating it yields CSVPPASRANEQFF.

The V gene is TRBV24-1, the J gene TRBJ2-3, with 10 bases aligning to TRBD2. The V segment lost 0 bases and the J segment 4 bases; nucleotides outside the gene matches: 0. Germline V gene lookup returns CDR1 KGHDR and CDR2 SFDVKD. The CDR3 is 15 amino acids. The CDR3 nucleotides read TGTGCCACCAGTGATTTGACTAGCGGGGCAGATACGCAGTATTTT. Amino acids: CATSDLTSGADTQYF.